Sequencing of this T cell receptor beta chain was carried out in a study of shared clonotypes between healthy human individuals (dated by TCRdb to between 2020 and 2021). Looking at the study overall: The cohort included three men and a couple of women between 18 and 49 years of age. For each donor, CD4 naive and CD4 memory were each run on three plates, CD8 naive on two plates, and CD8 memory on one plate. To estimate repertoire size and how much clonotypes are shared between individuals, the study performed deep sequencing of blood TCR repertoires from a few healthy adults. To increase sequencing depth and limit assay-specific biases, TCR repertoire library preparation and sequencing were carried out by different laboratories using diverse techniques. Leukapheresis yielded between about 0.9 and 9 billion PBMCs per donor.

Donors were healthy HIV-negative adults with no recently reported acute infections or vaccinations. Only Caucasian adults living in Nashville, Tennessee, USA were represented among the donors. CD4+ T cells were enriched by magnetic negative selection, after which naive cells were positively selected on CD45RA and the negative fraction was taken as the memory subset. After blood collection by leukapheresis, PBMCs were isolated using Ficoll-Histopaque density gradient centrifugation and then cryopreserved in the vapor phase of liquid nitrogen. Analytical flow cytometry was used to check the purity and quantity of every magnetically sorted T cell population. Each sorted fraction had its genomic DNA isolated and then quantified by UV absorbance on a Nanodrop 2000c. Using the deep immunoSEQ assay, TCR CDR3 regions were amplified from genomic DNA by multiplex PCR. Extracted genomic DNA from each cell subset was distributed evenly across all wells of several immunoSEQ 96-well plates, and each plate was treated as a replicate. For sorted subsets, roughly 190 ng of genomic DNA, equivalent to some 33,000 T cell genomes, went into each replicate PCR. Purified libraries were quantified with a Qubit 3.0 fluorometer, sized on a Bioanalyzer 2100, and re-quantified with the KAPA Library Quantification kit. Every immunoSEQ 96-well plate was sequenced on a separate single-read 150-cycle Illumina NextSeq 550 flow cell. Concerning the study's data processing: Because only junctional sequences without quality scores were contained in the immunoSEQ output, filtering matching that applied to full-length reads could not be performed. Sequences were annotated with PyIR, a Python wrapper for IgBLAST v1.9, using IMGT germline references to assign V/J genes and CDR3. Any read was removed if the V/J assignment was weak (E-value above 1e-6), the CDR3 was missing, or the read contained stop codons, out-of-frame junctions, or ambiguous translated residues. A V3J clonotype was defined by an identical inferred V gene, J gene, and CDR3 amino acid sequence. To compute the percentage overlap between repertoires, the number of shared unique clonotypes was divided by the size of the smaller repertoire. Richness of each repertoire was evaluated using RTK rarefaction, the Chao1 estimator, and Recon v2.1 estimates of unobserved clonotypes. For all TCRbeta clonotypes obtained by the gDNA method from a handful of donors, generation probabilities were computed with OLGA. TCRdb carries this immuneACCESS record with in-frame sequences only. Its versions omit some clonotypes, under half of them owing to an unresolved V gene in the studies checked, with the rest unexplained. The V and J calls and clone size are taken from that table; D and trimming were inferred from the DNA. This sample gives a few million clones in total; approximately 92% of them show up just once. The ten biggest clones cover about 0.13% of the sample.

The investigation overall reported the following: About 5% of naive CD4, 3% to 4% of naive CD8, 2% to 2.5% of memory CD4, and about 0.4% of memory CD8 clonotypes were shared across a few donors. Sampling was limited to blood, and TCR repertoires in tissue likely differ from TCR repertoires in blood. Because the study included only a small number of donors, the genetic and exposure-history diversity represented was limited. Incomplete sequencing was indicated by rarefaction of sorted-subset datasets, despite the large sequencing depth. Pairwise subsampling led to the expectation that sequencing depth would affect the degree of clonotype sharing among donors. Compared with non-shared clonotypes, clonotypes shared by all four sorted-subset donors had higher generation probabilities. Larger estimated clonotype richness was generally found for naive subsets than for memory subsets.

For this clone: The specificity of this receptor is unknown. No base quality values were provided; no much bigger clone lies one nucleotide off.

This sequence was found in a man aged 18-30 years in good health. Input material: naive CD4+ T cells sorted from blood. The cell subset or site label, as the study defines it: CD45RA+ positively selected.

The CDR3 in this case is CASRDAGENQPQHF. The DNA sequence is TGTGCCAGCAGGGACGCAGGGGAGAATCAGCCCCAGCATTTT. This receptor chain uses TRBV6-1 and TRBJ1-5, and the D gene may be TRBD1, 6 bases matching. The CDR3 covers 14 residues, taking in both the cysteine and the phenylalanine. Here the CDR3 DNA is all that survives: 42 bases in frame from base 1. The germline ends are 13 bases apart after V is trimmed by 6 bases and J by 4 bases. According to the germline V gene, CDR1 reads MNHNS and CDR2 reads SASEGT.